A selection of T cell receptor beta chains follows, all from one sample in a study of cytomegalovirus exposure and HLA in healthy donors. Data came from immunoSEQ multiplex PCR; TCRdb stores just in-frame clones and leaves some out. Of about 280,000 clones in the sample, around 89% were seen once. The source material was PBMCs. The receptors derive from a young woman in good health and CMV-seronegative. Both conserved end residues are part of each CDR3. Each record gives: D gene, J gene, V gene, clone size, CDR3 DNA, CDR3 protein. D genes are given only for firm matches. Some rows have no size entry. The others give once, few or many, or a class for an expanded clone.

D gene: -; J gene: TRBJ2-5; V gene: TRBV9; clone size: once; CDR3 DNA: TGTGCCAGCAGCGTAGCTAGTGGTGGAGAGACCCAGTACTTC; CDR3 protein: CASSVASGGETQYF
D gene: -; J gene: TRBJ1-2; V gene: TRBV5-1; clone size: -; CDR3 DNA: TGCGCCAGCAGCTTACTCGGGGAGGGGTATGGCTACACCTTC; CDR3 protein: CASSLLGEGYGYTF
D gene: -; J gene: TRBJ1-1; V gene: TRBV9; clone size: -; CDR3 DNA: TGTGCCAGCAGCGGGGAAGGGGTGGGGAACACTGAAGCTTTCTTT; CDR3 protein: CASSGEGVGNTEAFF
D gene: -; J gene: TRBJ1-2; V gene: TRBV5-1; clone size: few; CDR3 DNA: TGCGCCAGCAGCTTGGGAGCGGTGGGCGACTATGGCTACACCTTC; CDR3 protein: CASSLGAVGDYGYTF
D gene: TRBD1; J gene: TRBJ2-7; V gene: TRBV19; clone size: -; CDR3 DNA: TGTGCCAGTACCCCAGGGACAGGCTACGAGCAGTACTTC; CDR3 protein: CASTPGTGYEQYF
D gene: TRBD1; J gene: TRBJ1-1; V gene: TRBV5-1; clone size: -; CDR3 DNA: TGCGCCAGCAGCTTGGGGACAGGGGGCATGAACACTGAAGCTTTCTTT; CDR3 protein: CASSLGTGGMNTEAFF
D gene: TRBD1; J gene: TRBJ1-2; V gene: TRBV4-3; clone size: -; CDR3 DNA: TGCGCCAGCAGCCCCGAAAGATCCCACAGGGGGCACTATGGCTACACCTTC; CDR3 protein: CASSPERSHRGHYGYTF
D gene: -; J gene: TRBJ1-2; V gene: TRBV7-3; clone size: few; CDR3 DNA: TGTGCCAGCAGTCAGGGGCAGAACTATGGCTACACCTTC; CDR3 protein: CASSQGQNYGYTF
D gene: -; J gene: TRBJ1-2; V gene: TRBV30; clone size: -; CDR3 DNA: TGTGCCTCTTCCAGAGGAAACTATGGCTACACCTTC; CDR3 protein: CASSRGNYGYTF
D gene: -; J gene: TRBJ2-3; V gene: TRBV28; clone size: -; CDR3 DNA: TGTGCCAGCAGTTTAAACAGAATTACCGGTGGCGCAGATACGCAGTATTTT; CDR3 protein: CASSLNRITGGADTQYF
D gene: -; J gene: TRBJ2-7; V gene: TRBV6-1; clone size: -; CDR3 DNA: TGTGCCAGCAGTTCGCGCGGAGCAGCCTACGAGCAGTACTTC; CDR3 protein: CASSSRGAAYEQYF
D gene: -; J gene: TRBJ2-3; V gene: TRBV25-1; clone size: -; CDR3 DNA: TGTGCCAGCAGTACACCGACAGGCGTAGATGCAGATACGCAGTATTTT; CDR3 protein: CASSTPTGVDADTQYF
D gene: TRBD1; J gene: TRBJ2-7; V gene: TRBV14; clone size: -; CDR3 DNA: TGTGCCAGCAGTCGTTCACTGGGACAGGGCCACGAGCAGTACTTC; CDR3 protein: CASSRSLGQGHEQYF
D gene: TRBD1; J gene: TRBJ2-5; V gene: TRBV29-1; clone size: -; CDR3 DNA: TGCAGCGTTACAGGGGGGATGACCCAGTACTTC; CDR3 protein: CSVTGGMTQYF
D gene: TRBD1; J gene: TRBJ2-4; V gene: TRBV29-1; clone size: -; CDR3 DNA: TGCAGCGTTGGGCACCGGGACAGAAGAAACATTCAGTACTTC; CDR3 protein: CSVGHRDRRNIQYF
D gene: -; J gene: TRBJ1-6; V gene: TRBV27; clone size: few; CDR3 DNA: TGTGCCAGCAGAGACGAGGCAGGGCGAAATTCACCCCTCCACTTT; CDR3 protein: CASRDEAGRNSPLHF
D gene: -; J gene: TRBJ2-6; V gene: TRBV5-4; clone size: few; CDR3 DNA: TGTGCCAGCAGACAGAGAGACAGTGCTGGGGCCAACGTCCTGACTTTC; CDR3 protein: CASRQRDSAGANVLTF
D gene: TRBD1; J gene: TRBJ1-2; V gene: TRBV9; clone size: -; CDR3 DNA: TGTGCCAGCAGCGGAGGACAGGTCTATGGCTACACCTTC; CDR3 protein: CASSGGQVYGYTF
D gene: -; J gene: TRBJ1-3; V gene: TRBV4-1; clone size: once; CDR3 DNA: TGCGCCAGCAGCCAAGGTCAACAAGTAAACACCATATATTTT; CDR3 protein: CASSQGQQVNTIYF
D gene: TRBD2; J gene: TRBJ2-7; V gene: TRBV18; clone size: -; CDR3 DNA: TGTGCCAGCTCACCAGCGGGAGCGGGAGGGCCGGCAAGTGAGCAGTACTTC; CDR3 protein: CASSPAGAGGPASEQYF
D gene: TRBD1; J gene: TRBJ2-2; V gene: TRBV30; clone size: -; CDR3 DNA: TGTGCCTGGCTAAACCCGGGACAGAGAAACACCGGGGAGCTGTTTTTT; CDR3 protein: CAWLNPGQRNTGELFF
D gene: -; J gene: TRBJ2-6; V gene: TRBV13; clone size: -; CDR3 DNA: TGTGCCAGCAGCCCCAGTGGTTCTGGGGCCAACGTCCTGACTTTC; CDR3 protein: CASSPSGSGANVLTF
D gene: -; J gene: TRBJ2-1; V gene: TRBV28; clone size: -; CDR3 DNA: TGTGCCAGCAGTTTAGGAGGGATCGCCTACAATGAGCAGTTCTTC; CDR3 protein: CASSLGGIAYNEQFF
D gene: TRBD1; J gene: TRBJ1-5; V gene: TRBV18; clone size: -; CDR3 DNA: TGTGCCAGCTCACCAACTGTCGACAGGGCCAATCAGCCCCAGCATTTT; CDR3 protein: CASSPTVDRANQPQHF
D gene: TRBD1; J gene: TRBJ1-1; V gene: TRBV6-1; clone size: once; CDR3 DNA: TGTGCCAGCAGTGGCCGGGACAGGGGTCTAATTTCCTTGAACACTGAAGCTTTCTTT; CDR3 protein: CASSGRDRGLISLNTEAFF
D gene: -; J gene: TRBJ2-3; V gene: TRBV6-4; clone size: -; CDR3 DNA: TGTGCCAGCAGTGACGGGAGCGGAGGAGGCCCTAGCACAGATACGCAGTATTTT; CDR3 protein: CASSDGSGGGPSTDTQYF
D gene: -; J gene: TRBJ2-2; V gene: TRBV9; clone size: once; CDR3 DNA: TGTGCCAGCAGCGTAGGGTCCGGGAACACCGGGGAGCTGTTTTTT; CDR3 protein: CASSVGSGNTGELFF
D gene: -; J gene: TRBJ1-2; V gene: TRBV19; clone size: -; CDR3 DNA: TGTGCCACCTTAGGCAGGGAGGACTATGGCTACACCTTC; CDR3 protein: CATLGREDYGYTF